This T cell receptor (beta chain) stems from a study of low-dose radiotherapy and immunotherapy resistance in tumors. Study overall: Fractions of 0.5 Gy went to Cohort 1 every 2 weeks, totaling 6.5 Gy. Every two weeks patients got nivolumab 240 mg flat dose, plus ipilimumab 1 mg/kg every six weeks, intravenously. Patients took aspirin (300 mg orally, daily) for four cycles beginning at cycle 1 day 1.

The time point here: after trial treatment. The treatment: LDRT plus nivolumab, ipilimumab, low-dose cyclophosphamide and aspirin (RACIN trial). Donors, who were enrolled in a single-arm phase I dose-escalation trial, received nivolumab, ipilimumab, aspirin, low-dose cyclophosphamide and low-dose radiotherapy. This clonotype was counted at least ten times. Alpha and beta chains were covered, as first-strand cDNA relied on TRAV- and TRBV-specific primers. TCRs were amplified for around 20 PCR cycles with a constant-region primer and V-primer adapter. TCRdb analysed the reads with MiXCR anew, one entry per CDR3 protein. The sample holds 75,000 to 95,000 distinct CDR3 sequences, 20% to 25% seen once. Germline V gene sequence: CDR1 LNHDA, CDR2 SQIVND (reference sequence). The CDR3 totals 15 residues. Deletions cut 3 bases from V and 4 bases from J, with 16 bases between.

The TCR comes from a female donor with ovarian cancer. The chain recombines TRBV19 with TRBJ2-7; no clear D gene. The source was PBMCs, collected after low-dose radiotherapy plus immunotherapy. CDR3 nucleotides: TGTGCCAGTAGTATTTCGCAGTCTCCTACGTACGAGCAGTACTTC. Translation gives CASSISQSPTYEQYF.